The 21 T cell receptor beta chains in this list originate from one sample, sequenced in a study of blood T cells in healthy people across ages. Next came a second PCR, run for about 7 to 12 cycles, which used a sample-barcoded 5' primer along with a J-beta primer mix. TCRdb re-called the 5' RACE reads with MiXCR, one entry per CDR3 protein. The sample lists hundreds of thousands of distinct CDR3 sequences, around 30% seen once, with approximately 15% in the top ten. Sequenced sample: blood. These receptors were obtained from a woman of 80 years or more in good health.

The chain combines TRBV18 with TRBJ1-1, with 7 bases identical to TRBD1. This CDR3 has 16 amino acids. Germline trimming cut 2 bases from V and 3 bases from J; bases unmatched to any gene: 9. The germline V gene has CDR1 KGHSH and CDR2 LQKENI. The CDR3 loop reads CASSPRGQGGDTEAFF. The CDR3 nucleotides are TGTGCCAGCTCACCAAGGGGGCAGGGAGGGGACACTGAAGCTTTCTTT.

In its sample, this clonotype was seen many times. V and J are TRBV20-1 and TRBJ2-3; 8 bases align to TRBD2. Germline assignment: CDR1 DFQATT and CDR2 SNEGSKA (reference sequence). V lost 5 bases to trimming and J lost 2 bases; unmatched junction nucleotides: 9. The CDR3 extends over 15 amino acids. CDR3: CSAWPGAGVTDTQYF. The CDR3 bases are TGCAGTGCTTGGCCCGGAGCGGGGGTCACAGATACGCAGTATTTT.

In the case of this clonotype: A much larger clone is a single base away; this may be a read error. The V and J genes are TRBV5-6 and TRBJ2-5; a possible D gene is TRBD1 (5 bases). V was cut by 0 bases and J by 11 bases, with 14 bases left in between. Per the germline V gene, CDR1 is SGHDT and CDR2 is YYEEEE. This CDR3 spans 13 amino acids. The CDR3 is CASSLERGREQYF. CDR3 DNA: TGTGCCAGCAGCTTGGAAAGGGGCCGAGAGCAGTACTTC.

CDR3: CASSLPAGGTGETQYF. For the CDR3, the DNA is TGTGCCAGCAGCTTACCAGCGGGGGGGACGGGTGAGACCCAGTACTTC. The V and J genes are TRBV7-9 and TRBJ2-5; 10 bases agree with TRBD2. V lost 2 bases, J lost 5 bases, and 8 bases stayed unmatched. The CDR3 runs 16 residues. CDR1 and CDR2 from the germline V gene are SEHNR and FQNEAQ (reference sequence). The whole variable domain, remainder taken from reference TRBV7-9 and TRBJ2-5, is DTGVSQNPRHKITKRGQNVTFRCDPISEHNRLYWYRQTLGQGPEFLTYFQNEAQLEKSRLLSDRFSAERPKGSFSTLEIQRTEQGDSAMYLCASSLPAGGTGETQYFGPGTRLLVL.

This clonotype was observed many times. J is TRBJ2-5 and V is TRBV5-1; 9 bases fit TRBD2. There are 13 residues in the CDR3. Germline V CDR1 and CDR2: SGHRS, YFSETQ. The J segment lost 4 bases and the V segment lost 5 bases, leaving 3 bases of the junction unmatched. The CDR3 bases are TGCGCCAGCAGAGCTAGCGGGGTAGAGACCCAGTACTTC. The encoded protein is CASRASGVETQYF.

This clonotype was detected only a few times. The chain carries TRBV6-6 and TRBJ1-1; D unresolved. From germline, CDR1 is MNHNY and CDR2 SVGAGI (reference sequence). Trimming shortened V by 7 bases and J by 0 bases, and 15 bases separated the two germline ends. This CDR3 has 15 residues. DNA of the CDR3: TGTGCCAGCATCCTCCTCGGGAGTTTGAACACTGAAGCTTTCTTT. Protein product: CASILLGSLNTEAFF.

J is TRBJ2-3 and V is TRBV20-1; possibly TRBD2 for D (5 bases). V was clipped by 6 bases and J by 3 bases, with 13 bases between them. In germline, CDR1 is DFQATT, CDR2 SNEGSKA (reference sequence). The CDR3 runs to 13 residues. The CDR3 region is CSAPGRGTDTQYF. DNA of the CDR3: TGCAGTGCCCCCGGACGGGGAACAGATACGCAGTATTTT.

This clonotype was counted at least ten times. The J gene is TRBJ1-4, the V gene TRBV5-1; a weak D match, TRBD1 (6 bases). This CDR3 spans 14 amino acids. V was trimmed by 0 bases and J by 10 bases, leaving 13 bases between them. The germline V gene has CDR1 SGHRS and CDR2 YFSETQ. CDR3 region: CASSLAPGAGKLFF. CDR3 DNA: TGCGCCAGCAGCTTGGCCCCGGGGGCGGGAAAACTGTTTTTT.

The chain is built from TRBV3-1 and TRBJ1-1; the match to TRBD1 covers 8 bases. The CDR3 loop spans 16 amino acids. V shed 1 base, J shed 4 bases, and the junction held 8 bases outside the gene matches. Germline V gene lookup returns CDR1 LGHDT and CDR2 YNNKEL (reference sequence). The CDR3 loop is CASSQGQGAVGTEAFF. In DNA, the CDR3 is TGTGCCAGCAGCCAAGGGCAGGGGGCGGTCGGCACTGAAGCTTTCTTT.

This clonotype was observed many times. V gene TRBV12-3 or TRBV12-4 combines with J gene TRBJ2-3; D possibly matches TRBD1 or TRBD2 (5 bases each). Trimming left V 7 bases short and J 4 bases short, with 18 bases between. There are 15 residues in the CDR3. DNA of the CDR3: TGTGCCAGCACAGGACTGGGACCTATCCCAGATACGCAGTATTTT. It specifies CASTGLGPIPDTQYF.

This clonotype was seen at least ten times. J is TRBJ2-7 and V is TRBV12-3 or TRBV12-4, with 9 positions matching TRBD1. V lost 1 base to trimming and J lost 0 bases; unmatched junction nucleotides: 7. The CDR3 sequence is 17 residues long. The CDR3 protein is CASSLVTMGQGSYEQYF. CDR3 nucleotides: TGTGCCAGCAGTTTAGTGACGATGGGACAGGGCTCCTACGAGCAGTACTTC.

A remark on this clonotype: A much larger clone differs by one base, so this may be a read error. The chain recombines TRBV12-5 with TRBJ2-1; either TRBD1 or TRBD2 may supply D (6 bases each). V gave up 9 bases and J gave up 4 bases, with 13 bases separating them. The CDR3 is made up of 13 amino acids. Germline V gene data show CDR1 as LGHNT and CDR2 as FRNRAP. The CDR3 bases are TGTGCTAGGGCAGAGGGGGGATACAATGAGCAGTTCTTC. The encoded protein is CARAEGGYNEQFF.

With regard to this clonotype: This may come from a read error, since a much larger clone is one base off. V is TRBV6-1 and J is TRBJ2-3; TRBD1 might be the D (5 bases). Germline V CDR1 and CDR2: MNHNS, SASEGT. Trimming left V 6 bases short and J 4 bases short, with 23 bases between. This CDR3 region has 17 residues. CDR3 nucleotide sequence: TGTGCCAGCAGCCCCAGCGTTTTCAGGGCTGGATCAGATACGCAGTATTTT. Encoded protein: CASSPSVFRAGSDTQYF.

The chain recombines TRBV12-3 or TRBV12-4 with TRBJ1-5; a weak D match, TRBD1 (6 bases). V was cut by 5 bases and J by 4 bases, with 15 bases left in between. The CDR3 loop spans 15 amino acids. CDR3 protein: CASSAGQPPNQPQHF. Here the CDR3 DNA reads TGTGCCAGCAGTGCCGGACAGCCACCTAATCAGCCCCAGCATTTT.

As regards this clonotype: A read error may explain this, as a much larger clone is one base away. The rearrangement links TRBV29-1 to TRBJ2-5; maybe TRBD2 (6 bases). The germline CDR1 and CDR2 sequences are SQVTM and ANQGSEA. With 5 bases removed from V and 11 bases from J, the gap between germline ends came to 18 bases. The CDR3 is made up of 12 amino acids. The CDR3, as DNA: TGCAGCGTTCTGGGACTCAACAATGAGCAGTACTTC. This codes for CSVLGLNNEQYF.

The CDR3 DNA follows: TGTGCCAGCAGCCCCGCGACTAGCGGGGGGGCCTACTCCTACGAGCAGTACTTC. Translating it yields CASSPATSGGAYSYEQYF. The chain uses TRBV5-6 and TRBJ2-7; TRBD2 aligns across 14 bases. After removal of 4 bases from V and 0 bases from J, the junction contained 9 bases not matched to a gene. CDR3 size: 18 residues. The germline V gene encodes CDR1 SGHDT and CDR2 YYEEEE.

This clonotype has ten or more counts. The chain has TRBV7-9 and TRBJ2-1; TRBD1 is a possible D gene (6 bases). V lost 4 bases to trimming and J lost 8 bases, with 21 bases between them. From germline, CDR1 is SEHNR and CDR2 FQNEAQ (reference sequence). The CDR3 runs 16 residues. The CDR3 protein is CASSSGPTGSRDEQFF. The DNA for the CDR3 is TGTGCCAGCAGCTCGGGGCCAACAGGGTCCAGGGATGAGCAGTTCTTC.

The sample holds many counts of this clonotype. A clone one base away is much larger, so this may be a read error. The V and J genes are TRBV5-1 and TRBJ2-5; tentatively, D is TRBD1 or TRBD2 (5 bases each). The CDR3 runs 15 residues. V was cut by 0 bases and J by 2 bases, with 11 bases left in between. The germline CDR1 and CDR2 sequences are SGHRS and YFSETQ. The CDR3 reads CASSLGGRRQETQYF. In DNA, the CDR3 is TGCGCCAGCAGCTTGGGGGGACGTCGACAAGAGACCCAGTACTTC.

The rearrangement joins TRBV12-3 or TRBV12-4 to TRBJ1-5, with D unresolved. The CDR3 contains 14 residues. Between the trimmed V and J ends, which lost 6 bases and 6 bases, there was a span of 15 bases. CDR3 sequence (DNA): TGTGCCAGCAGCCTCCTGGGGTTTGGTCAGCCCCAGCATTTT. Amino acids: CASSLLGFGQPQHF.

This clonotype was seen more than once but under ten times. A much larger clonotype is one base distant, so this may be a read error. The chain joins TRBV9 to TRBJ2-3; D gene uncertain. The CDR3 sequence is 13 residues long. Germline V lookup: CDR1 SGDLS, CDR2 YYNGEE. The chain's CDR3 is CTSSPFGTDTQYF. For the CDR3, the DNA is TGTACCAGCAGCCCCTTTGGAACAGATACGCAGTATTTT.

This chain joins TRBV7-2 and TRBJ1-5; D is possibly TRBD1 (6 bases). The ends were cut back, 1 base at V and 1 base at J, with 17 bases in the middle. The CDR3 extends over 18 amino acids. Germline V gene sequence: CDR1 SGHTA, CDR2 FQGNSA. CDR3 bases: TGTGCCAGCAGCTTAGGTTCAGGGGAGCTCGAAAGCAATCAGCCCCAGCATTTT. Its protein is CASSLGSGELESNQPQHF.